This section outlines one T cell receptor (beta chain) sequence together with its context. Sequencing used immunoSEQ multiplex PCR; TCRdb keeps in-frame clones, though not all of them. The repertoire includes roughly 68,000 clones, roughly 86% of them detected once, and around 5% sits in the top ten. This sample was included in a study of technical replicates of blood from four donors. Germline CDR1 is MGHDK and CDR2 is SYGVNS. The V end lost 8 bases, the J end lost 9 bases, and 17 bases lay between the germline ends. This CDR3 spans 14 amino acids. The sequence was obtained from a human donor in good health. Some clones in this sample may be carry-over from other donors' samples. Sequenced input: PBMCs. This sequence joins TRBV25-1 and TRBJ1-6, with D possibly being TRBD1 (5 bases). The CDR3 nucleotides read TGTGCCAGCCGGGGGTACGGATCTGGTTCACCCCTCCACTTT. This translates into CASRGYGSGSPLHF.